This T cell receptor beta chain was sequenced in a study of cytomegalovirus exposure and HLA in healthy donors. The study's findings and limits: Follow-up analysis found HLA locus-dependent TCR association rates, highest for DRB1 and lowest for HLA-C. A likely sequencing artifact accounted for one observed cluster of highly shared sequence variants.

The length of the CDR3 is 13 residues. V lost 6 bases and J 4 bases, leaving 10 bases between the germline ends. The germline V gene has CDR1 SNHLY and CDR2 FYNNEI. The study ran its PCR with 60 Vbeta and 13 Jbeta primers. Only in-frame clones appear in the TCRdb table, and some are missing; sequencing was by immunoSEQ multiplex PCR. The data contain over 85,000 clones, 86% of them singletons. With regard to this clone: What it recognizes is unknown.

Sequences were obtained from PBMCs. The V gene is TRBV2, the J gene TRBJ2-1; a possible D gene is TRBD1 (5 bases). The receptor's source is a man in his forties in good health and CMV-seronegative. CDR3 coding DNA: TGTGCCAGCAGCCTCAGGGTGTACAATGAGCAGTTCTTC. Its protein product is CASSLRVYNEQFF. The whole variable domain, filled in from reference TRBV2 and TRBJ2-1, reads EPEVTQTPSHQVTQMGQEVILRCVPISNHLYFYWYRQILGQKVEFLVSFYNNEISEKSEIFDDQFSVERPDGSNFTLKIRSTKLEDSAMYFCASSLRVYNEQFFGPGTRLTVL.